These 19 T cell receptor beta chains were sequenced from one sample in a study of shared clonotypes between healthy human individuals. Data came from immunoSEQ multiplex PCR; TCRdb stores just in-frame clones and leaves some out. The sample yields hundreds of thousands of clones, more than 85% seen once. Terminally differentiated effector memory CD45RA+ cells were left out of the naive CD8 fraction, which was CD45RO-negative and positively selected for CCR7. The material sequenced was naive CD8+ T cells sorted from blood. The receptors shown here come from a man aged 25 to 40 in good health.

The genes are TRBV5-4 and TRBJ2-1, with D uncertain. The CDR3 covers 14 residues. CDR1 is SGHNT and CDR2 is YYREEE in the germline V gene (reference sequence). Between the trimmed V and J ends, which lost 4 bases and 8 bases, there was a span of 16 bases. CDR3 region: CASSQYTVGDEQFF. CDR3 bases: TGTGCCAGCAGCCAATACACAGTTGGCGATGAGCAGTTCTTC.

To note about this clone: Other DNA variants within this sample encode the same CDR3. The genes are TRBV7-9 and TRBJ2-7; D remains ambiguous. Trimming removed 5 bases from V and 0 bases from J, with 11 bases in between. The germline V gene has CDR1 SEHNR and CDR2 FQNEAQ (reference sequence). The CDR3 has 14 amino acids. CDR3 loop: CASSLSGTSYEQYF. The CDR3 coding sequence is TGTGCCAGCAGCCTTTCTGGTACCTCCTACGAGCAGTACTTC. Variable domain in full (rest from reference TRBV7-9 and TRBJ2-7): DTGVSQNPRHKITKRGQNVTFRCDPISEHNRLYWYRQTLGQGPEFLTYFQNEAQLEKSRLLSDRFSAERPKGSFSTLEIQRTEQGDSAMYLCASSLSGTSYEQYFGPGTRLTVT.

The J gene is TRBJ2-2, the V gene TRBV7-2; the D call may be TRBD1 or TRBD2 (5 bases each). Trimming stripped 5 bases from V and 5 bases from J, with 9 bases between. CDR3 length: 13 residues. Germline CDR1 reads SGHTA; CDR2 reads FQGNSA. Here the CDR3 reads CASSPEGTGELFF. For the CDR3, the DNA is TGTGCCAGCAGCCCCGAGGGGACCGGGGAGCTGTTTTTT.

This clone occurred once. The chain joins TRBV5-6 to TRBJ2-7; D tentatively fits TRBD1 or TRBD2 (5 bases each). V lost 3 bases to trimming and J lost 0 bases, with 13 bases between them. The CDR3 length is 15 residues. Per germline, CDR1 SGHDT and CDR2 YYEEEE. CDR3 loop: CASSWQGEASYEQYF. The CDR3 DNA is TGTGCCAGCAGCTGGCAGGGAGAGGCCTCCTACGAGCAGTACTTC.

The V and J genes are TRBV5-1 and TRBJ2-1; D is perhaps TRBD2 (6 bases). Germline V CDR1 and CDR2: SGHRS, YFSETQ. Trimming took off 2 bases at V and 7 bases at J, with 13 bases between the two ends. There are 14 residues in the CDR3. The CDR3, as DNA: TGCGCCAGCAGCTTAGGAGGAGGGGCGAATGAGCAGTTCTTC. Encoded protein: CASSLGGGANEQFF.

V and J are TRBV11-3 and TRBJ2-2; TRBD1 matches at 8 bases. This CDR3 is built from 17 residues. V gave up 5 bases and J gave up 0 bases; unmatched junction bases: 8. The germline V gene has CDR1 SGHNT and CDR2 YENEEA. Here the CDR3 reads CASSPRTGITNTGELFF. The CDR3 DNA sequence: TGTGCCAGCAGCCCCCGGACAGGGATAACGAACACCGGGGAGCTGTTTTTT.

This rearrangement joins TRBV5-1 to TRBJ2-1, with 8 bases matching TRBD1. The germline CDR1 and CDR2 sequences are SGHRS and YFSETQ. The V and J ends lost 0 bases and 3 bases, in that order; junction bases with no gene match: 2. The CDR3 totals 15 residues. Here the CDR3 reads CASSLVGTGYNEQFF. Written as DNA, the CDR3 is TGCGCCAGCAGCTTGGTCGGGACAGGCTACAATGAGCAGTTCTTC. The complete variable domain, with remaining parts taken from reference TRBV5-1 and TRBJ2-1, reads KAGVTQTPRYLIKTRGQQVTLSCSPISGHRSVSWYQQTPGQGLQFLFEYFSETQRNKGNFPGRFSGRQFSNSRSEMNVSTLELGDSALYLCASSLVGTGYNEQFFGPGTRLTVL.

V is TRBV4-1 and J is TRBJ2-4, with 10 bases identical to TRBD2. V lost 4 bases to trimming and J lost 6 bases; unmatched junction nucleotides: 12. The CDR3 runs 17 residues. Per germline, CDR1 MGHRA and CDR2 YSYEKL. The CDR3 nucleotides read TGCGCCAGCAGCCGCAGTCCCGGGACTAGCGCCTCAAACATTCAGTACTTC. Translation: CASSRSPGTSASNIQYF.

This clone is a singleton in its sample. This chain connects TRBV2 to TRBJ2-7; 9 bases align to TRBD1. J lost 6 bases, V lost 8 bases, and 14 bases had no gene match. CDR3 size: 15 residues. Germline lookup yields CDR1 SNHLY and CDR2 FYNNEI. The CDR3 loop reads CASLVVLDRGGEQYF. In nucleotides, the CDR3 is TGTGCCAGCTTAGTTGTCCTGGACAGGGGTGGCGAGCAGTACTTC. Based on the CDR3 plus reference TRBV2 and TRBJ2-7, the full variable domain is EPEVTQTPSHQVTQMGQEVILRCVPISNHLYFYWYRQILGQKVEFLVSFYNNEISEKSEIFDDQFSVERPDGSNFTLKIRSTKLEDSAMYFCASLVVLDRGGEQYFGPGTRLTVT.

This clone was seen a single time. The CDR3, as DNA: TGCGCCAGCAGTGAACGACTAGCGGTCACAGATACGCAGTATTTT. Amino acid sequence: CASSERLAVTDTQYF. The chain couples TRBV10-2 to TRBJ2-3, with 9 bases aligning to TRBD2. Per the germline V gene, CDR1 is WSHSY and CDR2 is SAAADI. Trimming cost V 3 bases and J 2 bases; bases outside gene matches: 3. The CDR3 sequence is 15 residues long.

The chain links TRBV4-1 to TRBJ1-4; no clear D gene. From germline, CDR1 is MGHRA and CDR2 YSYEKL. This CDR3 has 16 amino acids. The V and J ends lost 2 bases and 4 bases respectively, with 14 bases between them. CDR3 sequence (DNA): TGCGCCAGCAGCCAACGTGATTCAGCGAGTAATGAAAAACTGTTTTTT. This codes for CASSQRDSASNEKLFF.

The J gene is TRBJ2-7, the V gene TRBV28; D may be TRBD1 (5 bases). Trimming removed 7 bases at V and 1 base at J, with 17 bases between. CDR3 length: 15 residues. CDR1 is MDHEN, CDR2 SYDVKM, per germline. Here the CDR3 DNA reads TGTGCCAGCACTTCACAGGTAATTCAGTCCTACGAGCAGTACTTC. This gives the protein CASTSQVIQSYEQYF.

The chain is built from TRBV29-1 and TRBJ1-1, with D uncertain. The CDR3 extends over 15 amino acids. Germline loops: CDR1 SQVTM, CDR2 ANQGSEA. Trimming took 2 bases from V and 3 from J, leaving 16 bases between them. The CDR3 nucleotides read TGCAGCGTTGAACCCAAACCCCCGAGGGACACTGAAGCTTTCTTT. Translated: CSVEPKPPRDTEAFF.

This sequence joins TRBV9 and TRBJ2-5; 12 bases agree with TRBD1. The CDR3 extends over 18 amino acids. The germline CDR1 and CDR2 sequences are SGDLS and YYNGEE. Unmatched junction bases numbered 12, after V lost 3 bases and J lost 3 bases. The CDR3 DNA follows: TGTGCCAGCAGCGCTTCCGGGACAGGGGGCGCAGACGAAGAGACCCAGTACTTC. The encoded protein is CASSASGTGGADEETQYF.

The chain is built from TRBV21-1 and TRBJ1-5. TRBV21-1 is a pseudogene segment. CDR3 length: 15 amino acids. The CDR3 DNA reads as TGTGCCAGCAGCATCGGGGGGATAGGCAATCAGCCCCAGCATTTT. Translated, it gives CASSIGGIGNQPQHF.

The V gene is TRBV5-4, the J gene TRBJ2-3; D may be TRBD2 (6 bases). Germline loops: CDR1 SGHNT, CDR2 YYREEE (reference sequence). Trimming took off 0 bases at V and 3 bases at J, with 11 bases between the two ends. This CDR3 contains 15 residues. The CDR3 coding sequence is TGTGCCAGCAGCTTGGGCACGGGAGAAACAGATACGCAGTATTTT. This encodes CASSLGTGETDTQYF.

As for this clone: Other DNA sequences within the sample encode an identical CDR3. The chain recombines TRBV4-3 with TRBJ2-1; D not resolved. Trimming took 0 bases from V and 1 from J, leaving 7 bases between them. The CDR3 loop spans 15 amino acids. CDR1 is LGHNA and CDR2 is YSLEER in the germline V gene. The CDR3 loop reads CASSQDRASYNEQFF. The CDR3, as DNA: TGCGCCAGCAGCCAAGATAGGGCGTCCTACAATGAGCAGTTCTTC.

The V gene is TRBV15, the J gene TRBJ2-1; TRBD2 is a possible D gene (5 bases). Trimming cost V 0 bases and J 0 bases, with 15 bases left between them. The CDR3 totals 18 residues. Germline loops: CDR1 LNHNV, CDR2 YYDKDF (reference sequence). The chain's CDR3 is CATSRDTASRSSYNEQFF. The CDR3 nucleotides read TGTGCCACCAGCAGAGATACGGCTAGCAGGAGCTCCTACAATGAGCAGTTCTTC.

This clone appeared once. This chain's CDR3 is CASSLAGSTDTQYF. CDR3 DNA sequence: TGTGCCAGCAGCCTCGCAGGGAGCACAGATACGCAGTATTTT. This rearrangement joins TRBV7-7 to TRBJ2-3; the D gene is possibly TRBD1 (5 bases). V was pared by 5 bases and J by 0 bases, with 9 bases between. The V gene's germline CDR1 is SSHAT and CDR2 FNYEAQ (reference sequence). This CDR3 has 14 amino acids.